The next 13 T cell receptor beta chains were all read from a single sample in a study of T-cell reconstitution after alpha-beta-depleted transplantation in children. A TCRbeta library incorporating unique molecular identifiers was prepared. MiXCR was run by TCRdb on the PCR reads, yielding one entry per CDR3 protein. This table holds 350,000 to 450,000 distinct CDR3 sequences, around 21% found once. Sequences were derived from PBMCs from the stem cell graft donor, sampled from the stem cell graft. The receptors were sampled from a human donor who donated a stem cell graft to a child with acute myeloid leukemia.

The chain employs TRBV3-1 and TRBJ2-2; possibly TRBD1 or TRBD2 for D (5 bases each). Trimming pared 4 bases from V and 2 bases from J, leaving 14 bases between. This CDR3 region has 16 residues. Germline CDR1 and CDR2: LGHDT and YNNKEL (reference sequence). The CDR3 DNA is TGTGCCAGCAGCCCGTCTGGGACGCGCAACACCGGGGAGCTGTTTTTT. Protein sequence: CASSPSGTRNTGELFF.

The chain links TRBV20-1 to TRBJ2-1; 7 bases align to TRBD2. CDR3 length: 18 residues. Germline CDR1 reads DFQATT; CDR2 reads SNEGSKA (reference sequence). Losses at the gene ends were 3 bases for V and 0 bases for J; bases not matched to a gene: 14. The CDR3 nucleotides read TGCAGTGCTAGGTTAGGTGGTGGGAGGGGTAGCTCCTACAATGAGCAGTTCTTC. Its translation is CSARLGGGRGSSYNEQFF.

This clonotype came up a few times. V usage is TRBV11-2 and J usage is TRBJ1-1; D is possibly TRBD1 (5 bases). The CDR3 extends over 13 amino acids. Germline V gene data show CDR1 as SGHAT and CDR2 as FQNNGV. With 3 bases removed from V and 10 bases from J, the gap between germline ends came to 15 bases. The CDR3, as DNA: TGTGCCAGCAGCTTCAGCGGACGGGACCTAGCTTTCTTT. This sequence encodes CASSFSGRDLAFF.

This clonotype occurred many times. The V and J genes are TRBV12-3 or TRBV12-4 and TRBJ2-7; D may be TRBD1 (5 bases). Between the trimmed V and J ends, which lost 3 bases and 3 bases, there was a span of 9 bases. The CDR3 totals 13 residues. Written as DNA, the CDR3 is TGTGCCAGCAGTTTGGGGCAGCACTACGAGCAGTACTTC. Its protein is CASSLGQHYEQYF.

Ten or more counts support this clonotype. J is TRBJ2-6 and V is TRBV29-1; no firm D call. The germline V gene has CDR1 SQVTM and CDR2 ANQGSEA. CDR3 length: 12 residues. Deletions cut 3 bases from V and 4 bases from J, with 4 bases between. The CDR3: CSVEAGANVLTF. CDR3 in DNA: TGCAGCGTTGAGGCGGGGGCCAACGTCCTGACTTTC.

Many counts were recorded for this clonotype. This sequence joins TRBV20-1 and TRBJ2-3; D gene uncertain. This CDR3 spans 13 amino acids. CDR1 DFQATT and CDR2 SNEGSKA come from the germline V gene (reference sequence). V lost 5 bases and J 4 bases, leaving 13 bases between the germline ends. The CDR3 sequence: CSASFSRADTQYF. The CDR3 nucleotides read TGCAGTGCTTCATTCAGTCGCGCAGATACGCAGTATTTT.

The rearrangement links TRBV28 to TRBJ2-1, with 12 positions matching TRBD1. This CDR3 spans 16 amino acids. From germline, CDR1 is MDHEN and CDR2 SYDVKM. The junction had 10 bases not matched to a gene; V was cut back by 5 bases and J by 8 bases. CDR3 nucleotide sequence: TGTGCCAGCAGTCCCCGACCGGGACAGGGGGCCGATGAGCAGTTCTTC. It is translated as CASSPRPGQGADEQFF.

This clonotype was seen a handful of times. V is TRBV11-3 and J is TRBJ1-4; 9 nucleotides agree with TRBD1. From germline, CDR1 is SGHNT and CDR2 YENEEA. CDR3 size: 14 residues. V was pared by 4 bases and J by 8 bases, with 5 bases of the junction left unmatched. CDR3 sequence reads: CASSSGQGKEKLFF. DNA for the CDR3: TGTGCCAGCAGCTCCGGACAGGGGAAGGAAAAACTGTTTTTT.

J is TRBJ2-7 and V is TRBV5-5; TRBD1 aligns across 9 bases. This CDR3 region has 15 residues. With 5 bases clipped from V and 3 bases from J, the junction kept 9 bases outside the gene matches. Looked up from germline, CDR1 is SGHKS and CDR2 is YYEKEE (reference sequence). In DNA form, the CDR3 reads TGTGCCAGCAGTCAGGGACAGGGTCTTTACTACGAGCAGTACTTC. Protein sequence: CASSQGQGLYYEQYF.

This clonotype was counted only a few times. The V and J genes are TRBV12-3 or TRBV12-4 and TRBJ2-7; 7 positions match TRBD2. The CDR3 has 13 residues. After removal of 5 bases from V and 7 bases from J, the junction contained 8 bases not matched to a gene. CDR3 in amino acids: CASSPGTNGEQYF. Written as DNA, the CDR3 is TGTGCCAGCAGTCCGGGGACTAATGGGGAGCAGTACTTC.

The V call is TRBV2, the J call TRBJ2-7, with 13 bases lining up with TRBD2. Germline trimming cut 7 bases from V and 6 bases from J; bases unmatched to any gene: 3. Germline V lookup: CDR1 SNHLY, CDR2 FYNNEI. This CDR3 has 13 amino acids. CDR3 amino acids: CASTGTSGAEQYF. CDR3 bases: TGTGCCAGCACTGGGACTAGCGGGGCCGAGCAGTACTTC.

The chain carries TRBV28 and TRBJ2-3, with no clear D. The CDR3 runs to 14 residues. The V and J ends lost 2 bases and 2 bases respectively, with 8 bases between them. CDR1 and CDR2 (germline): MDHEN, SYDVKM. In nucleotides, the CDR3 is TGTGCCAGCAGTTTAGTGACTGACACAGATACGCAGTATTTT. Translated, it gives CASSLVTDTDTQYF.

This clonotype showed up many times. The rearrangement links TRBV29-1 to TRBJ2-1; possible D gene TRBD2, 6 bases. V was cut by 7 bases and J by 0 bases, with 13 bases left in between. This CDR3 has 14 residues. Germline V gives CDR1 SQVTM, CDR2 ANQGSEA. CDR3 amino acids: CSAEAGLSYNEQFF. The CDR3 DNA reads TGCAGCGCAGAAGCGGGTCTCTCCTACAATGAGCAGTTCTTC.